The next 17 T cell receptor beta chains were all read from a single sample in a study of T cells after yellow fever vaccination. TCRdb reanalysed the 5' RACE reads using MiXCR and keeps one entry per CDR3 protein. Here the sample spans around 320,000 distinct CDR3 sequences, around 4.4% being singletons. The specimen was PBMCs, collected 15 days after the yellow fever booster vaccination. The receptors were gathered from a man younger than 30 who received the YFV17D yellow fever vaccine.

There are many counts of this clonotype. The chain links TRBV7-2 to TRBJ2-5; 13 positions match TRBD2. CDR1 and CDR2 (germline): SGHTA, FQGNSA. Trimming removed 5 bases from V and 2 bases from J; junction bases left unmatched: 11. The CDR3 covers 18 residues. CDR3 sequence (DNA): TGTGCCAGCAGCCCGGGCGCCACTAGCGGGGGGGGACAAGAGACCCAGTACTTC. Amino acids: CASSPGATSGGGQETQYF. The whole variable domain, remainder taken from reference TRBV7-2 and TRBJ2-5, is GAGVSQSPSNKVTEKGKDVELRCDPISGHTALYWYRQSLGQGLEFLIYFQGNSAPDKSGLPSDRFSAERTGGSVSTLTIQRTQQEDSAVYLCASSPGATSGGGQETQYFGPGTRLLVL.

This clonotype was seen a handful of times. The V and J genes are TRBV5-1 and TRBJ1-1; D gene ambiguous. V was cut by 4 bases and J by 4 bases, with 17 bases left in between. Germline V gives CDR1 SGHRS, CDR2 YFSETQ. CDR3 size: 15 residues. CDR3 residues: CASSLGWRASTEAFF. Here the CDR3 DNA reads TGCGCCAGCAGCCTAGGATGGAGGGCCAGCACTGAAGCTTTCTTT.

The genes are TRBV20-1 and TRBJ2-3; the D gene is possibly TRBD2 (6 bases). The CDR3 length is 16 residues. Germline V lookup: CDR1 DFQATT, CDR2 SNEGSKA (reference sequence). Trimming shortened V by 6 bases and J by 0 bases, and 19 bases separated the two germline ends. The CDR3 DNA is TGCAGTGCGCAGCACGTACGGGGGTCTAGCACAGATACGCAGTATTTT. This encodes CSAQHVRGSSTDTQYF.

This clonotype was observed a handful of times. This chain connects TRBV6-6 to TRBJ1-2, with D perhaps matching TRBD1 (5 bases). V was clipped by 0 bases and J by 4 bases, with 15 bases between them. Germline lookup yields CDR1 MNHNY and CDR2 SVGAGI (reference sequence). This CDR3 is 16 amino acids long. The CDR3 DNA follows: TGTGCCAGCAGTTACTCATCGGGGACTGCCAGCTATGGCTACACCTTC. Translating it yields CASSYSSGTASYGYTF.

At least ten counts were recorded for this clonotype. The V call is TRBV5-6, the J call TRBJ2-1, with TRBD1 matching 7 bases. This CDR3 is built from 13 residues. Germline V gene data show CDR1 as SGHDT and CDR2 as YYEEEE. The V segment lost 3 bases and the J segment 4 bases; nucleotides outside the gene matches: 1. This CDR3 is CASSWGQYNEQFF. Here the CDR3 DNA reads TGTGCCAGCAGCTGGGGACAGTACAATGAGCAGTTCTTC.

The CDR3 coding sequence is TGTGCCAGCAGCCCCCCCGGCGGGGGGGCCGATGAGCAGTTCTTC. This sequence encodes CASSPPGGGADEQFF. This chain joins TRBV11-1 and TRBJ2-1; 9 bases are a match to TRBD2. CDR1 is SGHAT, CDR2 FQDESV, per germline (reference sequence). The V segment lost 5 bases and the J segment 8 bases; nucleotides outside the gene matches: 10. This CDR3 has 15 amino acids.

This clonotype came up many times. The rearrangement joins TRBV6-6 to TRBJ1-5, with D maybe TRBD1 (5 bases). V lost 6 bases, J lost 5 bases, and 11 bases lay in between. The germline V gene encodes CDR1 MNHNY and CDR2 SVGAGI (reference sequence). The CDR3 contains 13 residues. The CDR3: CASSPRGDQPQHF. The CDR3 region has the DNA TGTGCCAGCAGCCCACGGGGGGATCAGCCCCAGCATTTT.

The V and J genes are TRBV6-2 or TRBV6-3 and TRBJ1-1; D remains unclear. The V end lost 3 bases, the J end lost 0 bases, and 8 bases lay between the germline ends. The CDR3 sequence is 14 residues long. Germline values: CDR1 MNHEY, CDR2 SVGEGT. CDR3 residues: CASSYDTVNTEAFF. The DNA of the CDR3 is TGTGCCAGCAGTTATGACACAGTGAACACTGAAGCTTTCTTT.

This clonotype was seen a handful of times. The V and J genes are TRBV7-2 and TRBJ1-5; D may be TRBD1 (5 bases). V dropped 7 bases and J dropped 2 bases, with 21 bases sitting between them. Germline CDR1 is SGHTA and CDR2 is FQGNSA. The CDR3 totals 17 residues. The CDR3 here is CASTPALGGIGNQPQHF. The CDR3 region has the DNA TGTGCCAGCACCCCAGCCCTCGGGGGGATTGGCAATCAGCCCCAGCATTTT.

This clonotype was picked up many times. The chain combines TRBV20-1 with TRBJ2-3; D unresolved. Trimming shortened V by 1 base and J by 9 bases, and 8 bases separated the two germline ends. Germline V gene lookup returns CDR1 DFQATT and CDR2 SNEGSKA (reference sequence). The CDR3 is 11 amino acids. CDR3 protein: CSARVGPTQYF. Written as DNA, the CDR3 is TGCAGTGCTAGAGTTGGGCCGACGCAGTATTTT.

This clonotype was detected only a few times. CDR3 sequence reads: CASSSRKYEQYF. The DNA of the CDR3 is TGTGCCAGCAGCTCACGAAAATACGAGCAGTACTTC. This chain connects TRBV6-5 to TRBJ2-7; D is uncertain. The CDR3 is 12 residues long. Trimming cost V 6 bases and J 4 bases, with 10 bases left between them. Germline values: CDR1 MNHEY, CDR2 SVGAGI.

This clonotype was picked up many times. V usage is TRBV10-2 and J usage is TRBJ2-1, with no clear D. The germline V and J ends were trimmed by 2 bases and 8 bases, with 7 bases remaining between them. The CDR3 runs to 12 residues. CDR1 and CDR2 (germline): WSHSY, SAAADI. This CDR3 is CASSEANHEQFF. Written as DNA, the CDR3 is TGCGCCAGCAGTGAGGCCAACCATGAGCAGTTCTTC.

Comment on this clonotype: Possible read error: a much larger clone is one base away. The J gene is TRBJ2-3, the V gene TRBV6-5; D may be TRBD1 or TRBD2 (5 bases each). Looked up from germline, CDR1 is MNHEY and CDR2 is SVGAGI. The CDR3 sequence is 14 residues long. Trimming removed 11 bases at V and 5 bases at J, with 20 bases between. This chain's CDR3 is CAGNLRGLGDTQYF. DNA of the CDR3: TGTGCCGGCAATCTGAGGGGTTTGGGAGATACGCAGTATTTT.

The genes are TRBV2 and TRBJ1-2; the match to TRBD1 covers 8 bases. CDR3 length: 11 amino acids. Germline assignment: CDR1 SNHLY and CDR2 FYNNEI. J gave up 5 bases and V 9 bases, and 2 bases lay outside the gene matches. CDR3 sequence reads: CARTGVYGYTF. The CDR3 coding sequence is TGTGCCAGGACAGGGGTTTATGGCTACACCTTC.

This clonotype appeared many times. V and J are TRBV15 and TRBJ2-5; D is undetermined. Germline V CDR1 and CDR2: LNHNV, YYDKDF (reference sequence). The CDR3 consists of 17 residues. V lost 0 bases, J lost 5 bases, and 19 bases lay in between. The CDR3 region is CATSRENREARMETQYF. DNA of the CDR3: TGTGCCACCAGCAGAGAAAATAGGGAAGCTAGAATGGAGACCCAGTACTTC.

This clonotype was detected many times. The chain couples TRBV5-1 to TRBJ2-3, with D possibly matching TRBD1 (6 bases). This CDR3 has 16 amino acids. Germline lookup yields CDR1 SGHRS and CDR2 YFSETQ. Trimming removed 5 bases at V and 4 bases at J, with 20 bases between. The CDR3: CASRRTPRGTADTQYF. Written as DNA, the CDR3 is TGCGCCAGCAGACGAACCCCCAGGGGAACGGCAGATACGCAGTATTTT.

This clonotype was observed a few times. This rearrangement joins TRBV10-3 to TRBJ2-7, with D unresolved. V was pared by 4 bases and J by 1 base, with 11 bases between. Germline CDR1 is ENHRY and CDR2 is SYGVKD. The CDR3 totals 14 residues. CDR3 sequence reads: CAISAAQDSYEQYV. The DNA of the CDR3 is TGTGCCATCAGTGCGGCCCAGGATTCCTACGAGCAGTACGTC.